Here is one T cell receptor (beta chain) with its context. Its specificity is not known. Library preparation for TCR beta used quantitative 5'-RACE with molecular barcodes. A single record per CDR3 protein comes from TCRdb applying MiXCR to the 5' RACE reads. The sample has some 140,000 distinct CDR3 sequences; 8% to 9% are singletons. The data were obtained in a study of CD8 T cells in ankylosing spondylitis. General study results and limits: CD8+ by phenotype, disease-linked clones were relatively rare in peripheral blood.

This CDR3 is built from 13 residues. V lost 3 bases, J lost 13 bases, and 18 bases lay in between. Per germline, CDR1 LNHDA and CDR2 SQIVND (reference sequence). The rearrangement uses TRBV19 and TRBJ1-1; no clear D. The clonotype originates from a male donor with ankylosing spondylitis. The sequenced material came from synovial fluid, either unsorted or a sorted T cell fraction (not recorded which). Here the CDR3 DNA reads TGTGCCAGTAGTATTGGAACGGTACCGAATTTTTTCTTT. Amino acids: CASSIGTVPNFFF.